These 14 T cell receptor beta chains share one sample of origin, sequenced in a study of cytomegalovirus exposure and HLA in healthy donors. TCRdb's table, derived via immunoSEQ multiplex PCR, lists solely in-frame clones and lacks some. The sample includes 90,000 or so clones, 85% of them seen just once. The sample was PBMCs. The receptors come from a man aged 18 to 29 in good health and CMV-seropositive.

The CDR3 coding sequence is TGTGCCAGCAGTTTATTGGGAGTAGCGGGAGAATTAGGAGGGAAAAACATTCAGTACTTC. The encoded protein is CASSLLGVAGELGGKNIQYF. V is TRBV27 and J is TRBJ2-4; TRBD2 agrees at 9 bases. J gave up 4 bases and V 1 base, and 17 bases lay outside the gene matches. Germline lookup yields CDR1 MNHEY and CDR2 SMNVEV (reference sequence). There are 20 residues in the CDR3.

V usage is TRBV7-8 and J usage is TRBJ2-6; a possible D gene is TRBD2 (6 bases). The CDR3 sequence is 16 residues long. V was cut by 11 bases and J by 0 bases, with 17 bases left in between. Per the germline V gene, CDR1 is SGHVS and CDR2 is FQNEAQ. CDR3 nucleotides: TGTGCCGCCCGGGGAGGTATCAGCTCTGGGGCCAACGTCCTGACTTTC. Translating gives CAARGGISSGANVLTF. The full variable domain, with the rest looked up from reference TRBV7-8 and TRBJ2-6, is GAGVSQSPRYKVAKRGQDVALRCDPISGHVSLFWYQQALGQGPEFLTYFQNEAQLDKSGLPSDRFFAERPEGSVSTLKIQRTQQEDSAVYLCAARGGISSGANVLTFGAGSRLTVL.

The chain joins TRBV2 to TRBJ1-3; D possibly corresponds to TRBD1 (6 bases). V was pared by 6 bases and J by 4 bases, with 16 bases between. Per germline, CDR1 SNHLY and CDR2 FYNNEI. The CDR3 runs to 15 residues. CDR3 sequence (DNA): TGTGCCAGCAGCGTAACAGGGAACGTCGGAAACACCATATATTTT. Amino acids: CASSVTGNVGNTIYF.

This chain links TRBV28 with TRBJ1-2, with TRBD1 identical over 8 bases. CDR3 length: 13 amino acids. J gave up 8 bases and V 4 bases, and 6 bases lay outside the gene matches. CDR1 and CDR2 from the germline V gene are MDHEN and SYDVKM. This CDR3 reads CASSSTGGSGYTF. The DNA for the CDR3 is TGTGCCAGCAGTTCTACAGGGGGGAGCGGCTACACCTTC.

J is TRBJ1-1 and V is TRBV7-8; 7 nucleotides align to TRBD1. Germline V gives CDR1 SGHVS, CDR2 FQNEAQ. Trimming cost V 7 bases and J 5 bases; bases outside gene matches: 10. CDR3 size: 14 residues. The CDR3 loop is CASIPTRQGTEAFF. The DNA for the CDR3 is TGTGCCAGCATTCCCACGAGACAGGGTACTGAAGCTTTCTTT. The variable domain in full, with the rest retrieved from reference TRBV7-8 and TRBJ1-1, is GAGVSQSPRYKVAKRGQDVALRCDPISGHVSLFWYQQALGQGPEFLTYFQNEAQLDKSGLPSDRFFAERPEGSVSTLKIQRTQQEDSAVYLCASIPTRQGTEAFFGQGTRLTVV.

This clone has just a few counts. The rearrangement uses TRBV5-8 and TRBJ1-5, with 8 positions matching TRBD1. The CDR3 sequence is 14 residues long. Germline values: CDR1 SGHTS, CDR2 YDEGEE. V was pared by 2 bases and J by 4 bases, with 2 bases of the junction left unmatched. As DNA, the CDR3 is TGTGCCAGCAGCTTTTGGGACAGGAATCAGCCCCAGCATTTT. It encodes CASSFWDRNQPQHF.

The CDR3 region has the DNA TGCAGCGTTCGAGGCAGTACCTACGAGCAGTACTTC. It translates to CSVRGSTYEQYF. V and J are TRBV29-1 and TRBJ2-7; no firm D call. Germline V gives CDR1 SQVTM, CDR2 ANQGSEA. Trimming pared 5 bases from V and 2 bases from J, leaving 10 bases between. The CDR3 is made up of 12 amino acids.

CDR3 residues: CASGTQPGGYGYTF. The CDR3 DNA reads as TGTGCTAGTGGTACTCAGCCGGGAGGCTATGGCTACACCTTC. The genes are TRBV12-5 and TRBJ1-2; D gene uncertain. CDR3 length equals 14 residues. Trimming stripped 5 bases from V and 4 bases from J, with 14 bases between. Germline V gene sequence: CDR1 LGHNT, CDR2 FRNRAP.

This CDR3 is CASRLQGSGSYEQYF. The CDR3, as DNA: TGTGCCAGTAGATTACAGGGGTCCGGGTCCTACGAGCAGTACTTC. The chain links TRBV19 to TRBJ2-7; 7 bases map to TRBD1. The CDR3 length is 15 residues. V lost 6 bases to trimming and J lost 1 base; unmatched junction nucleotides: 9. Germline V gene lookup returns CDR1 LNHDA and CDR2 SQIVND (reference sequence). The full variable domain, its missing parts supplied by reference TRBV19 and TRBJ2-7, is DGGITQSPKYLFRKEGQNVTLSCEQNLNHDAMYWYRQDPGQGLRLIYYSQIVNDFQKGDIAEGYSVSREKKESFPLTVTSAQKNPTAFYLCASRLQGSGSYEQYFGPGTRLTVT.

The V and J genes are TRBV18 and TRBJ1-5; D ambiguous. V was trimmed by 5 bases and J by 0 bases, leaving 8 bases between them. This CDR3 contains 14 residues. CDR1 and CDR2 (germline): KGHSH, LQKENI. The CDR3 protein is CASSMGASNQPQHF. The CDR3 DNA reads TGTGCCAGCTCAATGGGAGCTAGCAATCAGCCCCAGCATTTT. The full variable domain, its missing parts supplied by reference TRBV18 and TRBJ1-5, is NAGVMQNPRHLVRRRGQEARLRCSPMKGHSHVYWYRQLPEEGLKFMVYLQKENIIDESGMPKERFSAEFPKEGPSILRIQQVVRGDSAAYFCASSMGASNQPQHFGDGTRLSIL.

The rearrangement links TRBV4-2 to TRBJ2-5, with TRBD2 matching over 8 bases. The trim removed 3 bases at V and 5 bases at J, leaving 11 bases unmatched. CDR1 and CDR2 from the germline V gene are LGHNA and YNFKEQ. The CDR3 is made up of 16 amino acids. This CDR3 is CASSQAGLAGGETQYF. In nucleotides, the CDR3 is TGTGCCAGCAGCCAGGCCGGACTAGCCGGAGGGGAGACCCAGTACTTC.

The chain joins TRBV28 to TRBJ2-7; D unresolved. Trimming took 3 bases from V and 6 from J, leaving 15 bases between them. The CDR3 spans 14 residues. CDR1 and CDR2 (germline): MDHEN, SYDVKM. CDR3 DNA sequence: TGTGCCAGCAGTTTGAGGCCCCCTTCGAGCGAGCAGTACTTC. Its protein is CASSLRPPSSEQYF.

The rearrangement links TRBV30 to TRBJ1-2, with unresolved D. Germline CDR1 GTSNPN, CDR2 SVGIG (reference sequence). This CDR3 is 12 amino acids long. The ends were cut back, 2 bases at V and 6 bases at J, with 10 bases in the middle. CDR3 DNA sequence: TGTGCCTGGAGTCCGACCCTAGATGGCTACACCTTC. It translates to CAWSPTLDGYTF.

The CDR3 region is CASTKDRGGQPQHF. DNA for the CDR3: TGTGCCAGTACCAAAGACAGGGGTGGACAGCCCCAGCATTTT. The gene calls are TRBV19 and TRBJ1-5, with 8 bases matching TRBD1. The CDR3 runs to 14 residues. The V segment lost 7 bases and the J segment 7 bases; nucleotides outside the gene matches: 9. Per the germline V gene, CDR1 is LNHDA and CDR2 is SQIVND (reference sequence). The full variable domain, in which reference TRBV19 and TRBJ1-5 provide the parts outside the CDR3, is DGGITQSPKYLFRKEGQNVTLSCEQNLNHDAMYWYRQDPGQGLRLIYYSQIVNDFQKGDIAEGYSVSREKKESFPLTVTSAQKNPTAFYLCASTKDRGGQPQHFGDGTRLSIL.